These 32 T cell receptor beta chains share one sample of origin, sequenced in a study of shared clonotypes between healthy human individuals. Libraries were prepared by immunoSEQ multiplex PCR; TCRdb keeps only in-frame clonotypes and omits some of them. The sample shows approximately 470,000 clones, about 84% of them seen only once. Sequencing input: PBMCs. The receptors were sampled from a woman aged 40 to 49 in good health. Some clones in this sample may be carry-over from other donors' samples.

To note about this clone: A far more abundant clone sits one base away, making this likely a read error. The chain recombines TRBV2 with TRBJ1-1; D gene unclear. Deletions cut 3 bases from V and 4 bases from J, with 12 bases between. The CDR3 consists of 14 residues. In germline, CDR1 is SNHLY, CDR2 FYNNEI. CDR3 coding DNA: TGTGCCAGCAGTGAGATACGGGTGAGCACTGAAGCTTTCTTT. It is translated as CASSEIRVSTEAFF.

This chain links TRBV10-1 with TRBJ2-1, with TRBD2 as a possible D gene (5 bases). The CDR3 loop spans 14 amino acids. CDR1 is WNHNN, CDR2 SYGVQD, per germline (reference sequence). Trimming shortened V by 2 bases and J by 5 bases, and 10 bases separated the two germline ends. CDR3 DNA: TGCGCCAGCAGTGAGGAGAGGGAAGACAATGAGCAGTTCTTC. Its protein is CASSEEREDNEQFF.

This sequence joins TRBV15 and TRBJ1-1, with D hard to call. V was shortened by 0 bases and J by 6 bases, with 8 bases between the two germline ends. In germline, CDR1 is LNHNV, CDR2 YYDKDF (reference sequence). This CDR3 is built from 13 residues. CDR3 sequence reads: CATSRDNGAEAFF. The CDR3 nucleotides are TGTGCCACCAGCAGAGATAACGGGGCTGAAGCTTTCTTT.

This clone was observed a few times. CDR3 sequence (DNA): TGTGCCAGCAGCTCGGGCTCTGGAAACACCATATATTTT. Residues: CASSSGSGNTIYF. The genes are TRBV7-9 and TRBJ1-3; D gene unclear. This CDR3 comprises 13 residues. The V gene's germline CDR1 is SEHNR and CDR2 FQNEAQ (reference sequence). V lost 4 bases and J 0 bases, leaving 4 bases between the germline ends.

CDR3 DNA: TGCGCCAGCAGCTTGGAACGGGGACAAGGGGCCTACGAGCAGTACTTC. Translated: CASSLERGQGAYEQYF. The genes are TRBV5-1 and TRBJ2-7; weak D call: TRBD1 (6 bases). The CDR3 is 16 amino acids. Per germline, CDR1 SGHRS and CDR2 YFSETQ. Trimming shortened V by 0 bases and J by 2 bases, and 15 bases separated the two germline ends.

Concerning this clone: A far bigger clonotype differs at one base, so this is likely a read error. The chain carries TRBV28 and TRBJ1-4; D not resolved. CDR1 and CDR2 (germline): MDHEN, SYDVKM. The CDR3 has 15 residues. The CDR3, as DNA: TGTGCCAGCAGTTCCTCAGCTGCAACTAATGAAGAACTGTTTTTT. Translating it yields CASSSSAATNEELFF.

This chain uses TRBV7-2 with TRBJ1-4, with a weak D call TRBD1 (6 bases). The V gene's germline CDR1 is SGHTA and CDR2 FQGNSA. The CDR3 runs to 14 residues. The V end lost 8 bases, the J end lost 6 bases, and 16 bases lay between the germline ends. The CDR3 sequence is CASRTGIGHEKLFF. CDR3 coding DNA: TGTGCCAGCCGCACAGGGATTGGGCATGAAAAACTGTTTTTT.

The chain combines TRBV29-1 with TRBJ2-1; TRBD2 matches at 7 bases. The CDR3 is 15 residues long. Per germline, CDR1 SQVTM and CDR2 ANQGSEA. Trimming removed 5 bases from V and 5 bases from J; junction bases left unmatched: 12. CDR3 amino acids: CSVRPGLAVHNEQFF. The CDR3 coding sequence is TGCAGCGTTCGCCCCGGGCTAGCGGTTCACAATGAGCAGTTCTTC.

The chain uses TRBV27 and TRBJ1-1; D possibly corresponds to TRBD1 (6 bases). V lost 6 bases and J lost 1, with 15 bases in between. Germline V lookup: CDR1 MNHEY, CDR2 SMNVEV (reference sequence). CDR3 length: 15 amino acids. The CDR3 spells CASSRPGGRNTEAFF. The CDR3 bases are TGTGCCAGCAGCCGCCCGGGGGGGCGGAACACTGAAGCTTTCTTT.

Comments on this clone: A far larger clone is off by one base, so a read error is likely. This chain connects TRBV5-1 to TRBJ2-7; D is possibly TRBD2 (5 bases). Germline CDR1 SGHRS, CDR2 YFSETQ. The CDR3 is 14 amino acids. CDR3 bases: TGCGCCAGCAGCTTCGGGGTACAGTCCTACGAGCGGTACTTC. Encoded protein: CASSFGVQSYERYF.

The CDR3 region is CASSLPRTSASYEQYF. Here the CDR3 DNA reads TGTGCCAGCAGTTTACCTCGGACTAGCGCATCCTACGAGCAGTACTTC. This chain uses TRBV28 with TRBJ2-7, with TRBD2 matching over 9 bases. The CDR3 loop spans 16 amino acids. The V gene's germline CDR1 is MDHEN and CDR2 SYDVKM. V was pared by 2 bases and J by 1 base, with 6 bases of the junction left unmatched.

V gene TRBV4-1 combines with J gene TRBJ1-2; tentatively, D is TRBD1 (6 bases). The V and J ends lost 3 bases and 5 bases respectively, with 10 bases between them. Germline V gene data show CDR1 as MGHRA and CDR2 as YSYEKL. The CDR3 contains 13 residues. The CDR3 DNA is TGCGCCAGCAGCCAGCCCGGACAGTATGGCTACACCTTC. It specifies CASSQPGQYGYTF.

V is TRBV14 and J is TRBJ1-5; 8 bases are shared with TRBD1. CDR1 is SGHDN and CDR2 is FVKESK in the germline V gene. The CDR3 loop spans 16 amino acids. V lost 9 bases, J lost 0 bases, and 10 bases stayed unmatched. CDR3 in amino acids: CASRDRRVYSNQPQHF. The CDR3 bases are TGTGCCAGTCGGGACAGGAGAGTTTATAGCAATCAGCCCCAGCATTTT.

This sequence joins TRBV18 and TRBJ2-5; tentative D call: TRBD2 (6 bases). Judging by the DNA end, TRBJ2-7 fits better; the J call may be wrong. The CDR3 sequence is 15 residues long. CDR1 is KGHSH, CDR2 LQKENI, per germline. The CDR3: CASSPAFSGNYEQYF. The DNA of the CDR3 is TGTGCCAGCTCACCCGCTTTTAGCGGAAACTACGAGCAGTACTTC.

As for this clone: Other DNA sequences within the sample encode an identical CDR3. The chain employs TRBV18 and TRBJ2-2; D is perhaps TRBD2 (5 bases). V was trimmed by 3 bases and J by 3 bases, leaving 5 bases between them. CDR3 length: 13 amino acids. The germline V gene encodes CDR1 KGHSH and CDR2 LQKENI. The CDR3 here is CASSPRDTGELFF. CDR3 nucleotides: TGTGCCAGCTCACCGAGGGACACCGGGGAGCTGTTTTTT.

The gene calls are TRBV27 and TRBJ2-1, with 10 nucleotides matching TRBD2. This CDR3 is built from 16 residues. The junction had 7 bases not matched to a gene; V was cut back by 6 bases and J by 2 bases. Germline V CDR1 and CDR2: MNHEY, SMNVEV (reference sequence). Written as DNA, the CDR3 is TGTGCCAGCAGGGATCTAGCGGGAGAGGCCTACAATGAGCAGTTCTTC. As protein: CASRDLAGEAYNEQFF.

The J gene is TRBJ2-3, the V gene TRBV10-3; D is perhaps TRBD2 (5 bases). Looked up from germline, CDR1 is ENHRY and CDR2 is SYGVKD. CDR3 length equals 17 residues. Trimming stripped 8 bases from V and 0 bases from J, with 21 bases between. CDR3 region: CAISDGVLAASTDTQYF. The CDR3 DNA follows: TGTGCCATCTCCGATGGGGTGCTAGCTGCTAGCACAGATACGCAGTATTTT.

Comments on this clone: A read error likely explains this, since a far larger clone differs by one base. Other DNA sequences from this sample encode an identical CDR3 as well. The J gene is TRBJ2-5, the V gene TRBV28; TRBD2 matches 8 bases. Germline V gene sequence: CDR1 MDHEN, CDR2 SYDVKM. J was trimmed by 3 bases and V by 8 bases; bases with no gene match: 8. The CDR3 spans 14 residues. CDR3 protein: CASAAAGGKETQYF. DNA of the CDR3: TGTGCCAGCGCGGCGGCGGGAGGTAAAGAGACCCAGTACTTC.

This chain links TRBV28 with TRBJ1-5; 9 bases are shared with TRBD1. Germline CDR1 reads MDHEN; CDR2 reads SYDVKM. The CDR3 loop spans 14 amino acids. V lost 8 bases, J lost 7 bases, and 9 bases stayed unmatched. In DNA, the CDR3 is TGTGCCAGCTTTAGACGGGACAGGGCACAGCCCCAGCATTTT. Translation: CASFRRDRAQPQHF.

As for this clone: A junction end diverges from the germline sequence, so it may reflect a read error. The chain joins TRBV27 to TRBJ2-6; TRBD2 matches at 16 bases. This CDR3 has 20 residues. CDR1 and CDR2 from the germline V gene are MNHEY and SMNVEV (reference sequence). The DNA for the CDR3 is TGTGCCAGCAGCTTATGGGGGACTAGCGGGAGGGCCTCTGGGGCCAACGTCCTGACTTTC. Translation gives CASSLWGTSGRASGANVLTF.

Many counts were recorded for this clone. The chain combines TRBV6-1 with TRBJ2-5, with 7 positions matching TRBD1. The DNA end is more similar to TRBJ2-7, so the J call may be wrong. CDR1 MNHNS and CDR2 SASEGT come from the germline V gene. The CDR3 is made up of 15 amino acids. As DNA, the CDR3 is TGTGCCAGCAGTGTCACAGGGGAAGGACCTAACGAGCAGTACTTC. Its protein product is CASSVTGEGPNEQYF.

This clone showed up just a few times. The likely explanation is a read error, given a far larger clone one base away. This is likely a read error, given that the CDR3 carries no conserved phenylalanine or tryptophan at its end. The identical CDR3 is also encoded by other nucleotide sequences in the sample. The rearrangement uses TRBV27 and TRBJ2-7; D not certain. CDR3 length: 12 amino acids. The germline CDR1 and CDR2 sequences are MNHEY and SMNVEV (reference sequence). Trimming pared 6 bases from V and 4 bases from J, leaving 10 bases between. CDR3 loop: CASRSPSYEQYL. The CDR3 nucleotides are TGTGCCAGCAGGTCCCCCTCGTACGAGCAGTACTTA.

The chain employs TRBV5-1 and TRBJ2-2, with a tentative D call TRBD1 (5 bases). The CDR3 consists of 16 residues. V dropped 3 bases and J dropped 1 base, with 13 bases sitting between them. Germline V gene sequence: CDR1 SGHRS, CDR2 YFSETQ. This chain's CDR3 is CASSYDSPLNTGELFF. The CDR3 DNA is TGCGCCAGCAGCTACGACAGCCCATTGAACACCGGGGAGCTGTTTTTT.

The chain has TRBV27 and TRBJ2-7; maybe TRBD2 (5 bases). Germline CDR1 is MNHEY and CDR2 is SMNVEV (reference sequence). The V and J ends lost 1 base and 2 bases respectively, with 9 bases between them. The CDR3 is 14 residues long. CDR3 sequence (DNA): TGTGCCAGCAGTTTATTTTACGGGGCCTACGAGCAGTACTTC. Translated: CASSLFYGAYEQYF.

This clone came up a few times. CDR3 protein: CASSSPPPNYEQYF. CDR3 coding DNA: TGTGCCAGCAGTTCCCCCCCGCCGAACTACGAGCAGTACTTC. This chain uses TRBV28 with TRBJ2-7; D not resolved. In germline, CDR1 is MDHEN, CDR2 SYDVKM. This CDR3 is built from 14 residues. The germline V and J ends were trimmed by 4 bases and 3 bases, with 13 bases remaining between them.

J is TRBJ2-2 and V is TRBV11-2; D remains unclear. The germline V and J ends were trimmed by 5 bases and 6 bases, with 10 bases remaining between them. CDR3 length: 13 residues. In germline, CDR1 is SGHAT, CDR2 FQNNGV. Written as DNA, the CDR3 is TGTGCCAGCAGCCCCACCCGCCCCGGGGAGCTGTTTTTT. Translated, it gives CASSPTRPGELFF.

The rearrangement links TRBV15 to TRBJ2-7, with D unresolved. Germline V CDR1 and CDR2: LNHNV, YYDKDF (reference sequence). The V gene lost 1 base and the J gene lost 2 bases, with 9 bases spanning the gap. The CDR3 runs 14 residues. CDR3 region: CATSRGGIAYEQYF. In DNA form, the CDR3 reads TGTGCCACCAGCAGAGGGGGAATAGCCTACGAGCAGTACTTC.

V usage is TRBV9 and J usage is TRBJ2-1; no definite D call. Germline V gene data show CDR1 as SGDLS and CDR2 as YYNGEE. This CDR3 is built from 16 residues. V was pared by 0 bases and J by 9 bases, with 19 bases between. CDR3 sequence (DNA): TGTGCCAGCAGCGTAGGGGGTTCGAGTGGGTTTGGTGAGCAGTTCTTC. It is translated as CASSVGGSSGFGEQFF.

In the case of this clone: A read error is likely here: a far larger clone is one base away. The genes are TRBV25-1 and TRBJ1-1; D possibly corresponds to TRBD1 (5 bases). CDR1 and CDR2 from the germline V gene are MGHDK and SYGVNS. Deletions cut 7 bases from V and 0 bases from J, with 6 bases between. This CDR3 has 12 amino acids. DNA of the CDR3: TGTGCCAGCAAGGGACTGAACACTGAAGCTTTCTTT. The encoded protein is CASKGLNTEAFF.

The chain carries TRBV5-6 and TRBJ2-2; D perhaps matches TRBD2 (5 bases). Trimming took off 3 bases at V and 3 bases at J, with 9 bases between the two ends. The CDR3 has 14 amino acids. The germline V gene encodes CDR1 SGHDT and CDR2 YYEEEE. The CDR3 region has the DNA TGTGCCAGCAGCTGGAGGCCGGACACCGGGGAGCTGTTTTTT. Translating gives CASSWRPDTGELFF.

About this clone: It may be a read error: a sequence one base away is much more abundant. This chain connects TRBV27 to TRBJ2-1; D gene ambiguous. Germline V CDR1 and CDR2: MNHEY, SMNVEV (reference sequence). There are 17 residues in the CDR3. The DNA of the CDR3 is TGTGCCAGCAGTTTAGACAAGGCCAGGAGTTCCTACAATGGGCAGTTCTTC. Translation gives CASSLDKARSSYNGQFF.

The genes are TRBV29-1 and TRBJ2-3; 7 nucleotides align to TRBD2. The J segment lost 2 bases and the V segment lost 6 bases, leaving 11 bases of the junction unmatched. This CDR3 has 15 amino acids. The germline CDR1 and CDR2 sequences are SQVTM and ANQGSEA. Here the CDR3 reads CSVSPTSDPTDTQYF. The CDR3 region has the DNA TGCAGCGTCTCTCCTACTAGCGACCCCACAGATACGCAGTATTTT.